One and the same sample provided the 21 T cell receptor beta chains below, sequenced in a study of blood T cell repertoires in COVID-19. Profiled with immunoSEQ multiplex PCR; TCRdb holds only in-frame clones, not every one. The table shows 80,000 to 95,000 clones, with 81% occurring only once. Sequencing used peripheral blood. Receptor source: a man aged 80 or over with acute or convalescent COVID-19.

This clone showed up just once. The chain recombines TRBV6-5 with TRBJ2-1; 9 nucleotides match TRBD2. Germline values: CDR1 MNHEY, CDR2 SVGAGI. This CDR3 region has 16 residues. V lost 4 bases, J lost 13 bases, and 17 bases stayed unmatched. CDR3 protein: CASSWSPQLAGLFQFF. The CDR3 DNA sequence: TGTGCCAGCAGTTGGTCCCCGCAACTAGCGGGCCTTTTTCAGTTCTTC.

The chain links TRBV7-2 to TRBJ1-4; the D gene is possibly TRBD1 (5 bases). CDR1 is SGHTA, CDR2 FQGNSA, per germline. This CDR3 has 15 residues. V dropped 1 base and J dropped 5 bases, with 11 bases sitting between them. The CDR3 DNA reads as TGTGCCAGCAGCTTAGTGTTGGCAGGGAATGAAAAACTGTTTTTT. Translating it yields CASSLVLAGNEKLFF.

The CDR3 loop is CASSGSGYGYTF. CDR3 nucleotides: TGTGCCAGCAGTGGTAGTGGTTATGGCTACACCTTC. The chain recombines TRBV25-1 with TRBJ1-2; D is uncertain. The CDR3 totals 12 residues. The V gene's germline CDR1 is MGHDK and CDR2 SYGVNS. V lost 4 bases and J lost 5, with 8 bases in between.

The rearrangement uses TRBV18 and TRBJ2-7; 9 bases agree with TRBD1. Germline V gene sequence: CDR1 KGHSH, CDR2 LQKENI. The V segment lost 2 bases and the J segment 3 bases; nucleotides outside the gene matches: 2. This CDR3 is 14 amino acids long. The CDR3 region has the DNA TGTGCCAGCTCACCAGGGACAGGGATCTACGAGCAGTACTTC. Protein sequence: CASSPGTGIYEQYF.

The J gene is TRBJ1-1, the V gene TRBV5-1; 8 nucleotides match TRBD1. Germline lookup yields CDR1 SGHRS and CDR2 YFSETQ. There are 14 residues in the CDR3. J was trimmed by 4 bases and V by 1 base; bases with no gene match: 3. CDR3 coding DNA: TGCGCCAGCAGCTTGACAGGGGGAGGCACTGAAGCTTTCTTT. Its protein product is CASSLTGGGTEAFF.

A single count supports this clone. The chain links TRBV19 to TRBJ2-5, with 7 bases lining up with TRBD2. The CDR3 has 16 amino acids. The trim removed 5 bases at V and 6 bases at J, leaving 15 bases unmatched. Germline lookup yields CDR1 LNHDA and CDR2 SQIVND (reference sequence). CDR3 in DNA: TGTGCCAGTAGTCCAAGATATACGGGAGGAGGGAAGACCCAGTACTTC. Its translation is CASSPRYTGGGKTQYF.

The chain couples TRBV28 to TRBJ2-7, with D possibly TRBD1 on 6 matching bases. Trimming removed 7 bases from V and 3 bases from J, with 10 bases in between. Germline lookup yields CDR1 MDHEN and CDR2 SYDVKM. The CDR3 has 12 amino acids. The CDR3 DNA is TGTGCCAGCACCAGGGGATTCTACGAGCAGTACTTC. Translation gives CASTRGFYEQYF.

The chain couples TRBV18 to TRBJ2-5; D may be TRBD1 (5 bases). With 6 bases removed from V and 0 bases from J, the gap between germline ends came to 23 bases. Looked up from germline, CDR1 is KGHSH and CDR2 is LQKENI. This CDR3 comprises 18 residues. CDR3 protein: CASSERGHLPPYQETQYF. The CDR3 DNA reads TGTGCCAGCTCGGAACGAGGACATCTCCCCCCTTACCAAGAGACCCAGTACTTC.

This chain connects TRBV18 to TRBJ2-1; 8 bases match TRBD1. V lost 3 bases and J lost 5; bases outside the gene matches: 0. The CDR3 spans 13 residues. Germline CDR1 KGHSH, CDR2 LQKENI. The CDR3 region is CASSPGQDNEQFF. The DNA of the CDR3 is TGTGCCAGCTCACCGGGACAGGACAATGAGCAGTTCTTC.

The rearrangement joins TRBV6-5 to TRBJ2-2, with TRBD1 matching over 11 bases. Per the germline V gene, CDR1 is MNHEY and CDR2 is SVGAGI. With 6 bases clipped from V and 7 bases from J, the junction kept 7 bases outside the gene matches. This CDR3 is built from 15 residues. The CDR3 DNA reads TGTGCCAGCAGCATGGACAGGGGGCCAGTCGGGGAGCTGTTTTTT. Amino acid sequence: CASSMDRGPVGELFF.

This clone was detected only once. V gene TRBV2 combines with J gene TRBJ1-1, with TRBD1 matching 8 bases. Germline CDR1 reads SNHLY; CDR2 reads FYNNEI. J gave up 7 bases and V 5 bases, and 3 bases lay outside the gene matches. CDR3 length: 12 residues. In DNA, the CDR3 is TGTGCCAGCAGTTCGACAGGGGATGAAGCTTTCTTT. Translating gives CASSSTGDEAFF.

This clone has only a few counts. The chain joins TRBV6-1 to TRBJ2-5; D is undetermined. The V and J ends lost 0 bases and 1 base respectively, with 15 bases between them. Germline V gene lookup returns CDR1 MNHNS and CDR2 SASEGT. This CDR3 has 17 residues. CDR3 bases: TGTGCCAGCAGTGAAGCGAGAATAGTACGGAGCCAAGAGACCCAGTACTTC. Its protein is CASSEARIVRSQETQYF.

The rearrangement joins TRBV15 to TRBJ2-7; 7 bases map to TRBD1. The CDR3 sequence is 17 residues long. V shed 5 bases and J 7 bases; nucleotides not matched to a gene: 20. Germline V CDR1 and CDR2: LNHNV, YYDKDF (reference sequence). The CDR3 coding sequence is TGTGCCACCAGCCGAGCCCGGACAGGAACTACACGAGCGGAGCAGTACTTC. Protein product: CATSRARTGTTRAEQYF. Variable domain in full (rest from reference TRBV15 and TRBJ2-7): DAMVIQNPRYQVTQFGKPVTLSCSQTLNHNVMYWYQQKSSQAPKLLFHYYDKDFNNEADTPDNFQSRRPNTSFCFLDIRSPGLGDTAMYLCATSRARTGTTRAEQYFGPGTRLTVT.

The rearrangement uses TRBV6-5 and TRBJ2-7; tentative D call: TRBD2 (5 bases). The germline V and J ends were trimmed by 0 bases and 0 bases, with 12 bases remaining between them. CDR3 length: 16 amino acids. CDR1 and CDR2 (germline): MNHEY, SVGAGI. CDR3 amino acids: CASSYSPRASSYEQYF. In DNA form, the CDR3 reads TGTGCCAGCAGTTACTCCCCGCGGGCTAGCTCCTACGAGCAGTACTTC.

The V gene is TRBV19, the J gene TRBJ1-3; possibly TRBD1 for D (5 bases). CDR3 length: 14 residues. Germline CDR1 reads LNHDA; CDR2 reads SQIVND (reference sequence). Trimming cost V 7 bases and J 2 bases, with 12 bases left between them. The CDR3 loop reads CASTATDTGNTIYF. CDR3 sequence (DNA): TGTGCCAGTACCGCGACAGATACTGGAAACACCATATATTTT. The variable domain in full, with the rest retrieved from reference TRBV19 and TRBJ1-3, is DGGITQSPKYLFRKEGQNVTLSCEQNLNHDAMYWYRQDPGQGLRLIYYSQIVNDFQKGDIAEGYSVSREKKESFPLTVTSAQKNPTAFYLCASTATDTGNTIYFGEGSWLTVV.

V and J are TRBV30 and TRBJ1-6; 8 bases agree with TRBD1. In germline, CDR1 is GTSNPN, CDR2 SVGIG (reference sequence). This CDR3 spans 14 amino acids. The V and J ends lost 0 bases and 10 bases, in that order; junction bases with no gene match: 5. This CDR3 reads CAWSVVQGGSPLHF. Written as DNA, the CDR3 is TGTGCCTGGAGTGTTGTACAGGGGGGATCACCCCTCCACTTT.

The gene calls are TRBV25-1 and TRBJ2-1, with TRBD2 matching 13 bases. The CDR3 length is 17 residues. The junction had 4 bases not matched to a gene; V was cut back by 3 bases and J by 2 bases. Germline V gives CDR1 MGHDK, CDR2 SYGVNS. CDR3 sequence (DNA): TGTGCCAGCAGTGACCAGGGGACTAGCGGGGCCTACAATGAGCAGTTCTTC. Residues: CASSDQGTSGAYNEQFF.

The rearrangement uses TRBV15 and TRBJ2-2, with 9 bases matching TRBD1. The CDR3 spans 16 residues. Germline values: CDR1 LNHNV, CDR2 YYDKDF (reference sequence). The ends lost 0 bases at V and 6 bases at J; junction bases unmatched: 5. Here the CDR3 reads CATSRDRGQGPGELFF. DNA for the CDR3: TGTGCCACCAGCAGAGATAGGGGACAGGGCCCCGGGGAGCTGTTTTTT.

CDR3 protein: CASSLALGLQETQYF. In DNA, the CDR3 is TGTGCCAGCAGCTTAGCTTTGGGGCTCCAAGAGACCCAGTACTTC. V and J are TRBV7-2 and TRBJ2-5; maybe TRBD1 (5 bases). Germline CDR1 reads SGHTA; CDR2 reads FQGNSA. Trimming stripped 0 bases from V and 1 base from J, with 9 bases between. This CDR3 comprises 15 residues.

The chain is built from TRBV5-1 and TRBJ2-7, with TRBD2 matching over 10 bases. Germline values: CDR1 SGHRS, CDR2 YFSETQ. This CDR3 has 17 residues. The J segment lost 4 bases and the V segment lost 0 bases, leaving 10 bases of the junction unmatched. The CDR3 DNA is TGCGCCAGCAGCTTGGGCGGGTCTAGCGGGAGAGCATACGAGCAGTACTTC. Translating it yields CASSLGGSSGRAYEQYF.

J is TRBJ2-5 and V is TRBV3-1 (or the pseudogene TRBV3-2); 13 nucleotides agree with TRBD2. In germline, CDR1 is LGHDT, CDR2 YNNKEL (reference sequence). V was pared by 5 bases and J by 6 bases, with 6 bases of the junction left unmatched. The CDR3 extends over 15 amino acids. The chain's CDR3 is CASSRGTSGKQTQYF. The CDR3 nucleotides read TGTGCCAGCAGCAGGGGGACTAGCGGGAAACAGACCCAGTACTTC.